A single sample gave rise to the 27 T cell receptor beta chains below, sequenced in a study of shared clonotypes between healthy human individuals. The method was immunoSEQ multiplex PCR; TCRdb's version includes in-frame clones alone and lacks a portion of them. There are over a million clones in the sample; around 82% occur only once, and 0.6% to 0.75% lies in the top ten. What was sequenced was memory CD4+ T cells from PBMCs. Indicated subset: CD45RA-negative fraction. The source of these receptors is a man aged 18 to 35 in good health. Some clones in this sample may be carry-over from other donors' samples.

This chain connects TRBV5-1 to TRBJ2-3, with D perhaps matching TRBD1 or TRBD2 (5 bases each). Between the trimmed V and J ends, which lost 5 bases and 0 bases, there was a span of 16 bases. Germline loops: CDR1 SGHRS, CDR2 YFSETQ. The CDR3 spans 16 residues. The CDR3 loop reads CASRVSGRTSTDTQYF. In nucleotides, the CDR3 is TGCGCCAGCAGGGTTTCGGGACGGACTAGCACAGATACGCAGTATTTT. Based on the CDR3 plus reference TRBV5-1 and TRBJ2-3, the full variable domain is KAGVTQTPRYLIKTRGQQVTLSCSPISGHRSVSWYQQTPGQGLQFLFEYFSETQRNKGNFPGRFSGRQFSNSRSEMNVSTLELGDSALYLCASRVSGRTSTDTQYFGPGTRLTVL.

The chain recombines TRBV2 with TRBJ2-1, with 7 bases aligning to TRBD1. This CDR3 is 14 amino acids long. Trimming removed 5 bases from V and 2 bases from J; junction bases left unmatched: 3. CDR1 is SNHLY and CDR2 is FYNNEI in the germline V gene. The CDR3 spells CASSRQGAYNEQFF. The CDR3 DNA follows: TGTGCCAGCAGTCGACAGGGCGCCTACAATGAGCAGTTCTTC.

The chain joins TRBV6-5 to TRBJ2-7, with D possibly being TRBD1 (5 bases). The germline V gene encodes CDR1 MNHEY and CDR2 SVGAGI. This CDR3 comprises 15 residues. The V gene lost 6 bases and the J gene lost 3 bases, with 18 bases spanning the gap. The DNA for the CDR3 is TGTGCCAGCAGCCTCGCAGGGTCCTCCCGCTACGAGCAGTACTTC. Protein sequence: CASSLAGSSRYEQYF.

In its sample, this clone was seen a few times. This chain links TRBV6-5 with TRBJ2-5, with D perhaps matching TRBD1 (6 bases). V shed 5 bases and J shed 4 bases, with 11 bases lying between them. Germline values: CDR1 MNHEY, CDR2 SVGAGI. There are 13 residues in the CDR3. DNA for the CDR3: TGTGCCAGCAGTGGGGACATTGGAGAGACCCAGTACTTC. The encoded protein is CASSGDIGETQYF.

The rearrangement joins TRBV7-3 to TRBJ2-3, with 11 bases lining up with TRBD2. The CDR3 runs to 14 residues. Germline V gene lookup returns CDR1 SGHTA and CDR2 FQGTGA. V lost 1 base to trimming and J lost 9 bases; unmatched junction nucleotides: 3. In DNA, the CDR3 is TGTGCCAGCAGCTTAATAGCGGGAGGGAAAACGCAGTATTTT. It is translated as CASSLIAGGKTQYF.

The CDR3 spells CASSRGQREAEAFF. CDR3 DNA: TGTGCCAGCAGCCGGGGGCAGCGGGAAGCTGAAGCTTTCTTT. The J gene is TRBJ1-1, the V gene TRBV7-2, with D possibly TRBD1 on 6 matching bases. V lost 5 bases and J lost 6, with 16 bases in between. The CDR3 has 14 amino acids. Germline V gives CDR1 SGHTA, CDR2 FQGNSA.

V is TRBV28 and J is TRBJ2-4; tentatively, D is TRBD1 or TRBD2 (5 bases each). This CDR3 comprises 14 residues. Germline CDR1 reads MDHEN; CDR2 reads SYDVKM. The V gene lost 4 bases and the J gene lost 0 bases, with 7 bases spanning the gap. CDR3 DNA: TGTGCCAGCAGTTCCGGGACAGCCAAAAACATTCAGTACTTC. This sequence encodes CASSSGTAKNIQYF.

This clone was seen a single time. The chain couples TRBV9 to TRBJ2-2, with D perhaps TRBD2 (5 bases). Germline-derived CDR1 and CDR2 are SGDLS and YYNGEE. V lost 4 bases, J lost 2 bases, and 12 bases lay in between. There are 15 residues in the CDR3. The CDR3 protein is CASSPLSGNTGELFF. The CDR3 DNA reads TGTGCCAGCAGCCCATTGAGCGGAAACACCGGGGAGCTGTTTTTT.

This chain connects TRBV5-1 to TRBJ2-7; a weak D match, TRBD2 (5 bases). The ends were cut back, 5 bases at V and 4 bases at J, with 13 bases in the middle. CDR3 length equals 13 residues. The germline V gene encodes CDR1 SGHRS and CDR2 YFSETQ. Here the CDR3 reads CASREAPGYEQYF. The CDR3 nucleotides read TGCGCCAGCAGGGAGGCTCCCGGATACGAGCAGTACTTC. Together with reference TRBV5-1 and TRBJ2-7, the CDR3 gives the full variable domain: KAGVTQTPRYLIKTRGQQVTLSCSPISGHRSVSWYQQTPGQGLQFLFEYFSETQRNKGNFPGRFSGRQFSNSRSEMNVSTLELGDSALYLCASREAPGYEQYFGPGTRLTVT.

The gene calls are TRBV4-1 and TRBJ1-1, with 9 bases that match TRBD1. The germline V gene has CDR1 MGHRA and CDR2 YSYEKL. Trimming took 4 bases from V and 4 from J; bases not matched to a gene: 4. The CDR3 sequence is 14 residues long. The CDR3 bases are TGCGCCAGCAGCCGGGCGGGACAGGGCACTGAAGCTTTCTTT. Translation: CASSRAGQGTEAFF.

V is TRBV9 and J is TRBJ2-5; D may be TRBD1 (6 bases). The DNA end favors TRBJ2-7, so the J call may be wrong. Germline V gene sequence: CDR1 SGDLS, CDR2 YYNGEE. The CDR3 loop spans 18 amino acids. CDR3 residues: CASSKLPQTGQRSYEQYF. The CDR3 DNA reads as TGTGCCAGCAGCAAACTACCCCAAACCGGACAGCGGTCCTACGAGCAGTACTTC.

Note on this clone: The same CDR3 also results from other DNA sequences found in this sample. The rearrangement uses TRBV2 and TRBJ2-1; 11 bases align to TRBD2. Germline lookup yields CDR1 SNHLY and CDR2 FYNNEI. Trimming at V came to 9 bases and at J to 1 base, leaving 2 bases not matched to a gene. This CDR3 comprises 14 residues. The CDR3 DNA sequence: TGTGCCAGTGCTAGCGGGGGGTCCTACAATGAGCAGTTCTTC. Protein: CASASGGSYNEQFF.

The chain combines TRBV6-6 with TRBJ1-5; a weak D match, TRBD1 (5 bases). The CDR3 sequence is 13 residues long. Germline values: CDR1 MNHNY, CDR2 SVGAGI (reference sequence). Trimming stripped 7 bases from V and 6 bases from J, with 13 bases between. CDR3 loop: CASTPGYAQPQHF. For the CDR3, the DNA is TGTGCCAGCACCCCAGGGTACGCTCAGCCCCAGCATTTT.

The table lists this clone with a count of one. V usage is TRBV30 and J usage is TRBJ2-7, with TRBD1 matching 9 bases. The CDR3 spans 15 residues. Losses at the gene ends were 3 bases for V and 6 bases for J; bases not matched to a gene: 12. Germline V gene data show CDR1 as GTSNPN and CDR2 as SVGIG (reference sequence). CDR3 nucleotides: TGTGCCTGGAGCCGGACGGGACAGGGTCAGTCCGAGCAGTACTTC. Translation gives CAWSRTGQGQSEQYF. The full variable domain, its missing parts supplied by reference TRBV30 and TRBJ2-7, is SQTIHQWPATLVQPVGSPLSLECTVEGTSNPNLYWYRQAAGRGLQLLFYSVGIGQISSEVPQNLSASRPQDRQFILSSKKLLLSDSGFYLCAWSRTGQGQSEQYFGPGTRLTVT.

V usage is TRBV19 and J usage is TRBJ1-5; TRBD1 matches at 8 bases. V lost 5 bases and J lost 2; bases outside the gene matches: 5. Germline lookup yields CDR1 LNHDA and CDR2 SQIVND (reference sequence). The CDR3 has 15 amino acids. The CDR3 nucleotides are TGTGCCAGTAGTGGGTCAGGGGGCCGCAATCAGCCCCAGCATTTT. This codes for CASSGSGGRNQPQHF.

The V and J genes are TRBV29-1 and TRBJ2-7; 8 bases line up with TRBD1. The CDR3 is made up of 14 amino acids. V dropped 6 bases and J dropped 0; count of bases not matched to a gene: 7. Germline CDR1 SQVTM, CDR2 ANQGSEA. The DNA of the CDR3 is TGCAGCGTAGCCCAGGGACAGGTCTCCTACGAGCAGTACTTC. Protein: CSVAQGQVSYEQYF.

About this clone itself: The same CDR3 can be traced to other DNA sequences in this sample. This chain joins TRBV29-1 and TRBJ2-7; D gene ambiguous. V was pared by 3 bases and J by 0 bases, with 6 bases between. CDR3 length equals 12 residues. The germline gives CDR1 SQVTM, CDR2 ANQGSEA. The CDR3 loop is CSVEAGSYEQYF. CDR3 coding DNA: TGCAGCGTTGAGGCCGGCTCCTACGAGCAGTACTTC.

Remarks on this clone: Possible read error: a much larger clone is one base away. The chain couples TRBV5-1 to TRBJ2-3, with D possibly called TRBD1 or TRBD2 (5 bases each). There are 19 residues in the CDR3. In germline, CDR1 is SGHRS, CDR2 YFSETQ. The CDR3 DNA reads TGCGCCAGCAGCTTGGGAAGACAGATAACACTTGCTAGCATAGATACGCAGTATTTT. The encoded protein is CASSLGRQITLASIDTQYF.

V is TRBV28 and J is TRBJ2-1; 7 bases fit TRBD2. Germline CDR1 reads MDHEN; CDR2 reads SYDVKM. V lost 6 bases to trimming and J lost 4 bases; unmatched junction nucleotides: 6. This CDR3 has 14 residues. The CDR3: CASRRLAAYNEQFF. CDR3 nucleotides: TGTGCCAGCAGGCGACTAGCCGCGTACAATGAGCAGTTCTTC.

The gene calls are TRBV5-6 and TRBJ1-2; 7 bases are a match to TRBD1. V lost 6 bases and J lost 0; bases outside the gene matches: 8. This CDR3 is 15 amino acids long. Germline lookup yields CDR1 SGHDT and CDR2 YYEEEE. The CDR3 protein is CASTFQGGSNYGYTF. The CDR3 DNA reads TGTGCCAGCACCTTCCAGGGGGGTTCTAACTATGGCTACACCTTC.

J is TRBJ2-3 and V is TRBV7-3, with 9 bases matching TRBD1. The length of the CDR3 is 18 residues. Germline V gene sequence: CDR1 SGHTA, CDR2 FQGTGA. V lost 0 bases to trimming and J lost 3 bases; unmatched junction nucleotides: 10. CDR3 sequence reads: CASSLTDPGGTGTDTQYF. DNA for the CDR3: TGTGCCAGCAGCTTAACGGATCCGGGCGGGACAGGGACAGATACGCAGTATTTT. Full variable domain (missing parts from reference TRBV7-3 and TRBJ2-3): GAGVSQTPSNKVTEKGKYVELRCDPISGHTALYWYRQSLGQGPEFLIYFQGTGAADDSGLPNDRFFAVRPEGSVSTLKIQRTERGDSAVYLCASSLTDPGGTGTDTQYFGPGTRLTVL.

This clone has only one observation. This rearrangement joins TRBV25-1 to TRBJ2-1; possibly TRBD1 or TRBD2 for D (5 bases each). The germline gives CDR1 MGHDK, CDR2 SYGVNS. CDR3 size: 15 residues. Deletions cut 2 bases from V and 3 bases from J, with 11 bases between. CDR3 DNA: TGTGCCAGCAGTGAACCCGGGACCCACTACAATGAGCAGTTCTTC. This gives the protein CASSEPGTHYNEQFF. The entire variable domain, with the rest obtained from reference TRBV25-1 and TRBJ2-1, is as follows: EADIYQTPRYLVIGTGKKITLECSQTMGHDKMYWYQQDPGMELHLIHYSYGVNSTEKGDLSSESTVSRIRTEHFPLTLESARPSHTSQYLCASSEPGTHYNEQFFGPGTRLTVL.

The chain combines TRBV29-1 with TRBJ2-1; TRBD1 matches at 9 bases. The CDR3 consists of 14 residues. The V segment lost 6 bases and the J segment 2 bases; nucleotides outside the gene matches: 5. Germline CDR1 and CDR2: SQVTM and ANQGSEA. As DNA, the CDR3 is TGCAGCGTCAACCGGGACAGGGCCTACAATGAGCAGTTCTTC. Translated, it gives CSVNRDRAYNEQFF.

The chain combines TRBV21-1 with TRBJ2-7; TRBD1, the table's D call, was not compared with the DNA. TRBV21-1 is deemed a pseudogene. The CDR3 totals 14 residues. The CDR3 protein is CASRHRGRGSEQYF. The CDR3 nucleotides read TGTGCCAGCAGACACCGCGGTAGGGGCTCCGAGCAGTACTTC.

The chain combines TRBV28 with TRBJ1-5; weak D call: TRBD1 (5 bases). V lost 5 bases to trimming and J lost 6 bases, with 11 bases between them. Looked up from germline, CDR1 is MDHEN and CDR2 is SYDVKM. The CDR3 length is 13 residues. The DNA of the CDR3 is TGTGCCAGCAGTGCTTACGGGGGTCAGCCCCAGCATTTT. This gives the protein CASSAYGGQPQHF.

This clone was observed once. CDR3 sequence (DNA): TGTGCCAGCAGCTTAGGTAGCGGGAGAACCTACAATGAGCAGTTCTTC. Translating gives CASSLGSGRTYNEQFF. The genes are TRBV7-8 and TRBJ2-1; the match to TRBD2 covers 9 bases. This CDR3 is 16 amino acids long. CDR1 is SGHVS and CDR2 is FQNEAQ in the germline V gene. V shed 1 base, J shed 2 bases, and the junction held 3 bases outside the gene matches.

V gene TRBV11-3 combines with J gene TRBJ2-1; tentatively, D is TRBD2 (6 bases). V was clipped by 4 bases and J by 8 bases, with 18 bases between them. Germline CDR1 SGHNT, CDR2 YENEEA. The CDR3 has 15 residues. The CDR3 nucleotides read TGTGCCAGCAGCTACCGGACTGGGGGGAACGATGAGCAGTTCTTC. It codes for CASSYRTGGNDEQFF.